This entry concerns a single T cell receptor beta chain. The antigen remains undetermined. Across eight separate reactions for each sample, cDNA was made. TCRdb re-called the 5' RACE reads and gives one entry per CDR3 protein, without DNA. This sample carries 420,000 or so distinct CDR3 sequences, with 2% to 3% going to the ten biggest clones. This entry is derived from a study of monozygotic twins with inflammatory bowel disease. General study results and limits: No distinction between different T cell subtypes was possible. By inverse Simpson index, TCRbeta diversity was lower in IBD patients than in healthy co-twins.

Donors each gave over 2 ml of blood. Sequenced: blood. The receptor was derived from a human donor with ulcerative colitis or Crohn's disease, or a healthy co-twin of an affected twin (not recorded which).

The CDR3 spells CASSPTEFLKTQYF. V is TRBV11-2 and J is TRBJ2-5. Per germline, CDR1 SGHAT and CDR2 FQNNGV. The CDR3 contains 14 residues. Full variable domain (outside the CDR3, taken from reference TRBV11-2 and TRBJ2-5): EAGVAQSPRYKIIEKRQSVAFWCNPISGHATLYWYQQILGQGPKLLIQFQNNGVVDDSQLPKDRFSAERLKGVDSTLKIQPAKLEDSAVYLCASSPTEFLKTQYFGPGTRLLVL.